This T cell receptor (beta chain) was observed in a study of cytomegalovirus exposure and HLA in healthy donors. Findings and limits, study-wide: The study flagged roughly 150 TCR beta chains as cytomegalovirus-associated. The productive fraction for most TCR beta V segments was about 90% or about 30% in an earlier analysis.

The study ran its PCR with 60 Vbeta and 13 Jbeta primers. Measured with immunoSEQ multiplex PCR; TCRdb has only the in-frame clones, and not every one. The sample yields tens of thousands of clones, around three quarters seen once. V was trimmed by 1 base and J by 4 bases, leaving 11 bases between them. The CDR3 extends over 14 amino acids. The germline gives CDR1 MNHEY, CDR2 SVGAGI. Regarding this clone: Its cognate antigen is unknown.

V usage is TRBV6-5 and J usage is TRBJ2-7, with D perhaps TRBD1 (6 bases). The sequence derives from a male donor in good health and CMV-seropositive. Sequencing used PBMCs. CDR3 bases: TGTGCCAGCAGTTACTTGGGGGCCCCTTACGAGCAGTACTTC. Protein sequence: CASSYLGAPYEQYF.